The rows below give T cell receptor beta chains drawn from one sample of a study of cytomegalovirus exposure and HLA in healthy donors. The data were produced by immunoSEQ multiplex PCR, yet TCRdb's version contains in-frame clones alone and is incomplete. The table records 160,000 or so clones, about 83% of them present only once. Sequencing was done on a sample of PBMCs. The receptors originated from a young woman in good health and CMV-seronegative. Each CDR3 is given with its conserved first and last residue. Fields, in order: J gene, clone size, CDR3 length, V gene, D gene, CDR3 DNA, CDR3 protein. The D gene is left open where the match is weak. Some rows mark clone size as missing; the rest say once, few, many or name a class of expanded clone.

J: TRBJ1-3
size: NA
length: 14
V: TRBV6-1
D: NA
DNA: TGTGCCAGCAGTCCAGAGGACTCTGGAAACACCATATATTTT
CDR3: CASSPEDSGNTIYF

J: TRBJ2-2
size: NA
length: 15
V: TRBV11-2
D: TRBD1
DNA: TGTGCCAGCAGCTTCGTTGGACAGGGGGCCGGGGAGCTGTTTTTT
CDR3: CASSFVGQGAGELFF

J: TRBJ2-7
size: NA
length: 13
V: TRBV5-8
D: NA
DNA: TGTGCCAGCAGCACGACCGCAGGCTCCGAGCAGTACTTC
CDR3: CASSTTAGSEQYF

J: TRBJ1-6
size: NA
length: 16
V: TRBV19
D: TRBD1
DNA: TGTGCCAGTAGTGTCAAGAGGGGACAGCTAAATTCACCCCTCCACTTT
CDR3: CASSVKRGQLNSPLHF

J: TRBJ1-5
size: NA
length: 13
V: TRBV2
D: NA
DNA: TGTGCCAGCAGTGAACAGGGCAATCAGCCCCAGCATTTT
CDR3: CASSEQGNQPQHF

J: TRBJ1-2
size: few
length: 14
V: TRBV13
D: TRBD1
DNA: TGTGCCAGCAGCACAAGACAGGGGTTGGGAGGCTACACCTTC
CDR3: CASSTRQGLGGYTF

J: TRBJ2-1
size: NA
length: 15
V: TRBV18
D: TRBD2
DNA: TGTGCCAGCTCACCATTGAGCGGGGGGGACAATGAGCAGTTCTTC
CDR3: CASSPLSGGDNEQFF

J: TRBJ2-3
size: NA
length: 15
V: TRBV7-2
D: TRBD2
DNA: TGTGCCAGCAGCTCGAGCGGGGGGGCCTCAGATACGCAGTATTTT
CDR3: CASSSSGGASDTQYF

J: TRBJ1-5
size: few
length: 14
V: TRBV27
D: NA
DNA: TGTGCCAGCAGTTGGTCAGGGGATGGTCAGCCCCAGCATTTT
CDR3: CASSWSGDGQPQHF

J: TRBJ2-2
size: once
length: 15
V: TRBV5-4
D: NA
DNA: TGTGCCAGCAGCTTTCCAGGGGCCAACACCGGGGAGCTGTTTTTT
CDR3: CASSFPGANTGELFF

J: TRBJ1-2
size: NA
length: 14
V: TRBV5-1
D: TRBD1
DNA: TGCGCCAGCAGCTTTGGACAGGGTGTCTATGGCTACACCTTC
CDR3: CASSFGQGVYGYTF

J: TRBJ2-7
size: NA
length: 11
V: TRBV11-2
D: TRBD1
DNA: TGTGCCAGCAGCTACGGCGGGGACAGGATGTTC
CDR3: CASSYGGDRMF

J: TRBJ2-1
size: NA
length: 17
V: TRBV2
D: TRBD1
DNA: TGTGCCAGCAGTGGACGCCCCGGGACAGGGGTCTACAATGAGCAGTTCTTC
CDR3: CASSGRPGTGVYNEQFF

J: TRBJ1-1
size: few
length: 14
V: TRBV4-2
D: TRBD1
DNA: TGTGCCAGCAGCTTTACAGGGGTGGGCACTGAAGCTTTCTTT
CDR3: CASSFTGVGTEAFF

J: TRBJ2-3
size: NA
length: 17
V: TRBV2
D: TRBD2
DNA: TGTGCCAGCAGTCGAGGGGCTAGCGGGGGGGCCGTAGATACGCAGTATTTT
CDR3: CASSRGASGGAVDTQYF

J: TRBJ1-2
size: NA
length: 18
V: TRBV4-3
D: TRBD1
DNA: TGCGCCAGCAGCCCCCCCAAGGGACAGGGGGACGCTAACTATGGCTACACCTTC
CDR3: CASSPPKGQGDANYGYTF

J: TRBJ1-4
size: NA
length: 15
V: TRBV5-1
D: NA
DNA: TGCGCCAGCAGCTCGACAGCTTCAACTAATGAAAAACTGTTTTTT
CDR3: CASSSTASTNEKLFF

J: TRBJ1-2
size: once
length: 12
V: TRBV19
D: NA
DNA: TGTGCCAGTACGATTGGGGGGAGCGGCTACACCTTC
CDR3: CASTIGGSGYTF

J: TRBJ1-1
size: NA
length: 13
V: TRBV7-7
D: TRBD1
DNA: TGTGCTAGCAGCCTCAGACAGGGGACTGAAGCTTTCTTT
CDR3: CASSLRQGTEAFF

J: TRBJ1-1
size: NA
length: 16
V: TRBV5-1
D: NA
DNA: TGCGCCAGCAGCTTGGCATTTTCAGGAGGGAACACTGAAGCTTTCTTT
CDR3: CASSLAFSGGNTEAFF

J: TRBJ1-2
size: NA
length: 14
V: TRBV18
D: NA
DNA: TGTGCCAGCTCACCCGAGACAGCCTCCTATGGCTACACCTTC
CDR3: CASSPETASYGYTF

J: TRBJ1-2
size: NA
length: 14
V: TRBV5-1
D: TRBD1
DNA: TGCGCCAGCAGCTTGGGGGGACAGGGAAATGGCTACACCTTC
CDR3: CASSLGGQGNGYTF

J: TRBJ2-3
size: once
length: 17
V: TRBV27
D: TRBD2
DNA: TGTGCCAGCAGTTTTGTGGGACTAGCGGGGGGGTCAGATACGCAGTATTTT
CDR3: CASSFVGLAGGSDTQYF

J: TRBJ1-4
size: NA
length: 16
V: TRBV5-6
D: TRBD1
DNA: TGTGCCAGCAGCTTAGGACAGGGAAGAGAGGGTGAAAAACTGTTTTTT
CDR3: CASSLGQGREGEKLFF

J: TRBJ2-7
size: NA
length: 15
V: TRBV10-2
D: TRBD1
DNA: TGCGCCAGCAGTGGGACGACAGGGTGGTCCTACGAGCAGTACTTC
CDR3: CASSGTTGWSYEQYF

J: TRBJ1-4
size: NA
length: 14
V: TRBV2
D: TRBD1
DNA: TGTGCCAGCAGTGACCAGGACAGGGGTGGGAAACTGTTTTTT
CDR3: CASSDQDRGGKLFF

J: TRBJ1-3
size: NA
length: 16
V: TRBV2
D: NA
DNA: TGTGCCAGCAGGTCCCCTTCAGGGTTGGCTGGAAACACCATATATTTT
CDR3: CASRSPSGLAGNTIYF

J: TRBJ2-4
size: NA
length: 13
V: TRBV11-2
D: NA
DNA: TGTGCCAGCAGCTCGGTCGCCAAAAACATTCAGTACTTC
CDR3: CASSSVAKNIQYF

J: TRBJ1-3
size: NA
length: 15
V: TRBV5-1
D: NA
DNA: TGCGCCAGCAGCCCGGACAGAAAGGTTGGAAACACCATATATTTT
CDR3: CASSPDRKVGNTIYF

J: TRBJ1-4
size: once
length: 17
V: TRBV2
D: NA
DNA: TGTGCCAGCTGGGGAGGGCCTACAGGGAGTCGTAATGAAAAACTGTTTTTT
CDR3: CASWGGPTGSRNEKLFF

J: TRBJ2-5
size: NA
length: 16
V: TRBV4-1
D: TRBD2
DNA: TGCGCCAGCAGCTGGGGACTAGCGGGGGTCCAAGAGACCCAGTACTTC
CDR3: CASSWGLAGVQETQYF

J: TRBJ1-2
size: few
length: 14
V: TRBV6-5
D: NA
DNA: TGTGCCAGCAGCCCCCCCCGGGCAGGGGATGGCTACACCTTC
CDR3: CASSPPRAGDGYTF

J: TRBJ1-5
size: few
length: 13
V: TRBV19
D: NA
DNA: TGTGCCAGTACCGCGGGCCAAATCCAGCCCCAGCATTTT
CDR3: CASTAGQIQPQHF

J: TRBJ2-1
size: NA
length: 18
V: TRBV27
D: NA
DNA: TGTGCCAGCAGTTTATCCGGAACTACTACGAGCTCCTACAATGAGCAGTTCTTC
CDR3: CASSLSGTTTSSYNEQFF

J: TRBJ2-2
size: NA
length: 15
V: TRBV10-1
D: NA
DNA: TGCGCCAGCAGTGAGAGCAGGGGGAACACCGGGGAGCTGTTTTTT
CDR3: CASSESRGNTGELFF

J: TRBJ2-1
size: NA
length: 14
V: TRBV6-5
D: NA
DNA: TGTGCCAGCAGTTATTCAGGGCGAGGCAATGAGCAGTTCTTC
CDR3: CASSYSGRGNEQFF

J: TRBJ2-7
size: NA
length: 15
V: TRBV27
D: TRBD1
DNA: TGTGCCAGCAGTTTGGGGACAGGGGCCTCCTACGAGCAGTACTTC
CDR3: CASSLGTGASYEQYF